This entry concerns a single T cell receptor (beta chain). Amplified regions were TCR beta CDR3 sequences from RNA transcripts. The study used the HTBI primer set for a first-round RT-PCR of the TCR CDR3. Each CDR3 protein is one row after TCRdb ran MiXCR on the multiplex PCR reads. The table has tens of thousands of distinct CDR3 sequences, around 48% seen once; the top ten hold around 11%. J was trimmed by 5 bases and V by 6 bases; bases with no gene match: 5. This CDR3 is 12 amino acids long. Germline CDR1 reads SQVTM; CDR2 reads ANQGSEA. These data are taken from a study of T cells in Graves' hyperthyroidism and ophthalmopathy.

This sequence was found in a woman in her twenties or thirties with Graves' ophthalmopathy. The source material was blood. This chain connects TRBV29-1 to TRBJ2-5; 8 bases match TRBD1. CDR3 sequence (DNA): TGCAGCGTGGCAGGGGGCGGGGAGACCCAGTACTTC. This encodes CSVAGGGETQYF.